This TCR beta chain was captured by sequencing in a study of blood T cell repertoires in COVID-19. Trimming took off 4 bases at V and 1 base at J, with 10 bases between the two ends. Germline V lookup: CDR1 MDHEN, CDR2 SYDVKM. The CDR3 extends over 14 amino acids. The method was immunoSEQ multiplex PCR; TCRdb's version includes in-frame clones alone and lacks a portion of them. The data show fewer than 300,000 clones, with 70% to 85% seen just once and more than 1.4% held by the top ten. The sequence was collected from a human donor with COVID-19, enrolled during active disease. The donor label of this sample is uncertain. The chain joins TRBV28 to TRBJ2-5, with a tentative D call TRBD2 (6 bases). The material sequenced was peripheral blood. As DNA, the CDR3 is TGTGCCAGCAGTTGGGGCGGGACCCAAGAGACCCAGTACTTC. Protein product: CASSWGGTQETQYF.